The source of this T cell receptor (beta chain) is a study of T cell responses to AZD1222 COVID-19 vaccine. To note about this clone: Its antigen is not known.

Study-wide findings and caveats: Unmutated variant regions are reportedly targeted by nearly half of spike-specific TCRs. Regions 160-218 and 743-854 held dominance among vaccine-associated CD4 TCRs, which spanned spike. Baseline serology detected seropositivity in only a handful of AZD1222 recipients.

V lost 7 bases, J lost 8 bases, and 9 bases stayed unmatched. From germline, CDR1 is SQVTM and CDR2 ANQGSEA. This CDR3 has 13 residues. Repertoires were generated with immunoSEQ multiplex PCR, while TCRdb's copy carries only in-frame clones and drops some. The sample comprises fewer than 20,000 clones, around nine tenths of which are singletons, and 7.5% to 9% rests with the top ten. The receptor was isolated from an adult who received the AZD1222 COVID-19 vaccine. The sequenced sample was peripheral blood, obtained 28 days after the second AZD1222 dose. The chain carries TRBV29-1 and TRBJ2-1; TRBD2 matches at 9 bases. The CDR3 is CSADAGGIYEQFF. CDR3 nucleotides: TGCAGCGCCGACGCGGGGGGGATCTATGAGCAGTTCTTC.